The 13 T cell receptor beta chains below all came from one sample that was sequenced in a study of T cell repertoires in ileal Crohn's disease. Only in-frame clones appear in the TCRdb table, and some are missing; sequencing was by immunoSEQ multiplex PCR. This table has about 15,000 clones, 85% to 90% appearing once. Sequencing input: ileal tissue. All receptors derive from an adult with Crohn's disease.

V usage is TRBV5-5 and J usage is TRBJ1-4, with D hard to call. The CDR3 consists of 14 residues. V was trimmed by 2 bases and J by 0 bases, leaving 5 bases between them. The germline CDR1 and CDR2 sequences are SGHKS and YYEKEE (reference sequence). The CDR3 region is CASSFYATNEKLFF. In DNA, the CDR3 is TGTGCCAGCAGCTTCTATGCAACTAATGAAAAACTGTTTTTT.

This clone was detected once. The chain combines TRBV29-1 with TRBJ2-3; tentative D call: TRBD1 (5 bases). The CDR3 covers 14 residues. Germline V CDR1 and CDR2: SQVTM, ANQGSEA. Trimming shortened V by 4 bases and J by 0 bases, and 11 bases separated the two germline ends. The CDR3 protein is CSVGQGSSTDTQYF. The CDR3 DNA is TGCAGCGTTGGGCAGGGATCAAGCACAGATACGCAGTATTTT.

The genes are TRBV18 and TRBJ2-5; 16 bases agree with TRBD2. Judging by the DNA end, TRBJ2-7 fits better; the J call may be wrong. The CDR3 covers 16 residues. CDR1 and CDR2 (germline): KGHSH, LQKENI. CDR3 protein: CASSPGTSGRAREQYF. The CDR3 DNA follows: TGTGCCAGCTCACCAGGGACTAGCGGGAGGGCCCGCGAGCAGTACTTC.

The genes are TRBV9 and TRBJ2-3, with TRBD2 identical over 9 bases. The CDR3 length is 14 residues. V lost 2 bases and J lost 5; bases outside the gene matches: 3. Germline V lookup: CDR1 SGDLS, CDR2 YYNGEE. The CDR3 protein is CASSVAGGGDTQYF. CDR3 nucleotides: TGTGCCAGCAGCGTTGCGGGAGGGGGAGATACGCAGTATTTT.

The J gene is TRBJ1-2, the V gene TRBV29-1, with unresolved D. From germline, CDR1 is SQVTM and CDR2 ANQGSEA. Trimming cost V 5 bases and J 3 bases, with 10 bases left between them. The CDR3 extends over 12 amino acids. CDR3 bases: TGCAGCGTTTCCCAGAGGGACTATGGCTACACCTTC. Encoded protein: CSVSQRDYGYTF.

The gene calls are TRBV9 and TRBJ1-1, with a weak D call TRBD1 (6 bases). The CDR3 is 15 amino acids. Trimming removed 4 bases from V and 5 bases from J, with 18 bases in between. Germline assignment: CDR1 SGDLS and CDR2 YYNGEE. CDR3 coding DNA: TGTGCCAGCAGCCCCCAATCAGGGGTGGGGACTGAAGCTTTCTTT. Amino acids: CASSPQSGVGTEAFF.

This clone rates as medium-sized. The chain has TRBV6-5 and TRBJ1-5, with D tentatively TRBD1 (6 bases). The germline gives CDR1 MNHEY, CDR2 SVGAGI. Trimming stripped 5 bases from V and 1 base from J, with 12 bases between. The CDR3 covers 15 residues. CDR3 region: CASSRDIGSNQPQHF. CDR3 coding DNA: TGTGCCAGCAGTAGGGACATTGGCAGCAATCAGCCCCAGCATTTT.

V is TRBV6-5 and J is TRBJ1-2; tentative D call: TRBD1 (5 bases). CDR1 is MNHEY, CDR2 SVGAGI, per germline. Trimming removed 6 bases at V and 4 bases at J, with 9 bases between. The CDR3 extends over 12 amino acids. The CDR3 DNA is TGTGCCAGCAGCTCGGGGGGCTATGGCTACACCTTC. It codes for CASSSGGYGYTF.

V is TRBV9 and J is TRBJ2-5; 13 bases line up with TRBD2. The CDR3 is 17 amino acids. J gave up 3 bases and V 0 bases, and 5 bases lay outside the gene matches. Germline lookup yields CDR1 SGDLS and CDR2 YYNGEE. Here the CDR3 DNA reads TGTGCCAGCAGCGTAGGGGGACTAGCGGGAAAGAAAGAGACCCAGTACTTC. The encoded protein is CASSVGGLAGKKETQYF. The entire variable domain, with the rest obtained from reference TRBV9 and TRBJ2-5, is as follows: DSGVTQTPKHLITATGQRVTLRCSPRSGDLSVYWYQQSLDQGLQFLIQYYNGEERAKGNILERFSAQQFPDLHSELNLSSLELGDSALYFCASSVGGLAGKKETQYFGPGTRLLVL.

This chain links TRBV5-6 with TRBJ1-2; TRBD1 matches at 8 bases. The J segment lost 4 bases and the V segment lost 0 bases, leaving 8 bases of the junction unmatched. The CDR3 length is 16 residues. CDR1 SGHDT and CDR2 YYEEEE come from the germline V gene. CDR3 protein: CASSLGVGQGSYGYTF. In DNA form, the CDR3 reads TGTGCCAGCAGCTTGGGCGTAGGACAGGGTAGCTATGGCTACACCTTC.

This clone was observed a single time. J is TRBJ2-2 and V is TRBV7-2, with 10 bases identical to TRBD2. With V trimmed by 1 base and J by 7 bases, 12 bases remained unmatched. This CDR3 is 18 amino acids long. Germline loops: CDR1 SGHTA, CDR2 FQGNSA. CDR3 sequence (DNA): TGTGCCAGCAGCTTAGATTGGGCTAGCGGGAGATATGGCGGGGAGCTGTTTTTT. This encodes CASSLDWASGRYGGELFF.

The rearrangement links TRBV6-1 to TRBJ1-5; 9 nucleotides line up with TRBD1. V gave up 4 bases and J gave up 11 bases; unmatched junction bases: 12. The CDR3 is 15 residues long. The germline V gene has CDR1 MNHNS and CDR2 SASEGT. CDR3 residues: CASSAAGTGRTAQHF. CDR3 sequence (DNA): TGTGCCAGCAGTGCGGCCGGGACAGGGAGGACGGCCCAGCATTTT.

The chain uses TRBV5-1 and TRBJ1-3; possibly TRBD1 for D (5 bases). This CDR3 is built from 15 residues. Germline assignment: CDR1 SGHRS and CDR2 YFSETQ. V dropped 4 bases and J dropped 0 bases, with 11 bases sitting between them. CDR3 bases: TGCGCCAGCAGCCCGTGGGGGGACTCTGGAAACACCATATATTTT. Amino acid sequence: CASSPWGDSGNTIYF.